The 2 T cell receptor beta chains given below trace back to one sample, sequenced in a study of shared clonotypes between healthy human individuals. The repertoire was sequenced with immunoSEQ multiplex PCR; TCRdb's copy has only in-frame clones and lacks some. The sample shows a few hundred thousand clones, 65% to 70% of them seen only once. Sequencing input: memory CD4+ T cells sorted from blood. Regarding subset: CD45RA-negative fraction. These receptors originate from a man aged 30-40 years in good health.

This clone was counted between two and nine times. CDR3 sequence: CASSVGNSGAYEQYF. The CDR3 DNA is TGTGCCAGCAGCGTAGGCAATAGCGGCGCCTACGAGCAGTACTTC. V usage is TRBV9 and J usage is TRBJ2-7; maybe TRBD2 (6 bases). This CDR3 has 15 residues. V was pared by 0 bases and J by 2 bases, with 12 bases between. Per germline, CDR1 SGDLS and CDR2 YYNGEE.

This chain links TRBV27 with TRBJ2-1; D unclear. The CDR3 spans 12 residues. The V end lost 8 bases, the J end lost 3 bases, and 8 bases lay between the germline ends. Looked up from germline, CDR1 is MNHEY and CDR2 is SMNVEV (reference sequence). The CDR3 DNA reads as TGTGCCAGCGGTGACTTCTACAATGAGCAGTTCTTC. Residues: CASGDFYNEQFF.